Following are 15 T cell receptor beta chains from one sample sequenced in a study of CD8+CD57+ T cells in acquired aplastic anemia. CDR3 and TCR beta VDJ profiling relied on a genomic DNA template. TCRdb itself ran the reads through MiXCR, one entry per CDR3 protein. The sample consists of some 150,000 distinct CDR3 sequences, less than 45% of them appearing once. Sequencing input: sorted CD4+, CD8+, or CD8+CD57+ T cells (not recorded which) from PBMCs. These receptors all come from a human donor in good health, serving as a control.

DNA for the CDR3: TGCGCCAGCAGCTTCCGATCTGTGGGTCAAAATAACAGGGTAAAAGCTTTCTTT. The encoded protein is CASSFRSVGQNNRVKAFF. The V call is TRBV5-1, the J call TRBJ1-1; D is possibly TRBD1 (6 bases). This CDR3 has 18 amino acids. CDR1 is SGHRS and CDR2 is YFSETQ in the germline V gene. V lost 2 bases and J 9 bases, leaving 29 bases between the germline ends.

In its sample, this clonotype was seen many times. The chain recombines TRBV12-5 with TRBJ1-5; no clear D gene. Germline values: CDR1 LGHNT, CDR2 FRNRAP. This CDR3 is built from 12 residues. The V gene lost 7 bases and the J gene lost 6 bases, with 10 bases spanning the gap. The CDR3 nucleotides are TGTGCTAGTGAGAGGGATGGTCAGCCCCAGCATTTT. This encodes CASERDGQPQHF. Using reference TRBV12-5 and TRBJ1-5 for the parts outside the CDR3, the full variable domain is DARVTQTPRHKVTEMGQEVTMRCQPILGHNTVFWYRQTMMQGLELLAYFRNRAPLDDSGMPKDRFSAEMPDATLATLKIQPSEPRDSAVYFCASERDGQPQHFGDGTRLSIL.

This clonotype occurred many times. The J gene is TRBJ2-3, the V gene TRBV19, with TRBD2 matching 11 bases. Losses at the gene ends were 7 bases for V and 1 base for J; bases not matched to a gene: 1. The germline gives CDR1 LNHDA, CDR2 SQIVND (reference sequence). The length of the CDR3 is 14 residues. The CDR3 loop is CASKLAGGTDTQYF. CDR3 DNA sequence: TGTGCCAGTAAACTAGCGGGAGGCACAGATACGCAGTATTTT.

In this sample, this clonotype turned up many times. The V and J genes are TRBV6-1 and TRBJ1-5; 12 bases map to TRBD1. The CDR3 sequence is 15 residues long. The germline CDR1 and CDR2 sequences are MNHNS and SASEGT. J gave up 6 bases and V 4 bases, and 4 bases lay outside the gene matches. The CDR3 reads CASSGDRGQAQPQHF. DNA of the CDR3: TGTGCCAGCAGTGGGGACAGGGGGCAGGCTCAGCCCCAGCATTTT.

The chain carries TRBV24-1 and TRBJ2-3; unclear D gene. V lost 11 bases, J lost 6 bases, and 11 bases lay in between. CDR3 length: 11 amino acids. The germline gives CDR1 KGHDR, CDR2 SFDVKD. The CDR3 is CASGYSDTQYF. For the CDR3, the DNA is TGTGCCAGCGGATACTCGGATACGCAGTATTTT.

The chain employs TRBV2 and TRBJ1-6; D is unresolved. The germline gives CDR1 SNHLY, CDR2 FYNNEI. The length of the CDR3 is 13 residues. Trimming took off 7 bases at V and 6 bases at J, with 10 bases between the two ends. The CDR3 spells CASKELANSPLHF. DNA of the CDR3: TGTGCCAGCAAAGAGCTTGCTAATTCACCCCTCCACTTT. The full variable domain, rest sourced from reference TRBV2 and TRBJ1-6, is EPEVTQTPSHQVTQMGQEVILRCVPISNHLYFYWYRQILGQKVEFLVSFYNNEISEKSEIFDDQFSVERPDGSNFTLKIRSTKLEDSAMYFCASKELANSPLHFGNGTRLTVT.

This clonotype has a count of ten or more. This chain uses TRBV5-8 with TRBJ1-2; perhaps TRBD1 as D (6 bases). This CDR3 is 14 amino acids long. The ends were cut back, 1 base at V and 2 bases at J, with 9 bases in the middle. CDR1 and CDR2 (germline): SGHTS, YDEGEE. The DNA of the CDR3 is TGTGCCAGCAGCTTGCTCGGACAGAACTATGGCTACACCTTC. Encoded protein: CASSLLGQNYGYTF.

This clonotype was seen a handful of times. V is TRBV3-1 and J is TRBJ1-4, with TRBD1 as a possible D gene (6 bases). V was clipped by 0 bases and J by 4 bases, with 18 bases between them. The CDR3 covers 18 residues. Germline assignment: CDR1 LGHDT and CDR2 YNNKEL (reference sequence). The CDR3 nucleotides read TGTGCCAGCAGCCAAGACTTTGCTTCTCAAGGGGGTAATGAAAAACTGTTTTTT. It yields the protein CASSQDFASQGGNEKLFF.

This clonotype was found many times. This may be a read error, as it is one base from a much larger clone. The genes are TRBV19 and TRBJ1-5; D gene unclear. Germline V gives CDR1 LNHDA, CDR2 SQIVND (reference sequence). The CDR3 consists of 14 residues. The CDR3 loop reads CASSSRRWDQPRHF. CDR3 DNA: TGTGCCAGTAGTAGCAGGCGGTGGGATCAGCCCCGGCATTTT.

This clonotype has a count of ten or more. V gene TRBV9 combines with J gene TRBJ2-1; D remains unclear. CDR3 length equals 15 residues. The V gene lost 3 bases and the J gene lost 8 bases, with 18 bases spanning the gap. Per germline, CDR1 SGDLS and CDR2 YYNGEE. The CDR3 nucleotides are TGTGCCAGCAGCGCCGTCCGGTCGAACGTGGATGAGCAGTTCTTC. Encoded protein: CASSAVRSNVDEQFF.

This clonotype occurred a few times. J is TRBJ2-2 and V is TRBV13, with 7 bases matching TRBD1. Unmatched junction bases numbered 5, after V lost 5 bases and J lost 2 bases. Germline lookup yields CDR1 PRHDT and CDR2 FYEKMQ (reference sequence). The CDR3 extends over 15 amino acids. CDR3 sequence (DNA): TGTGCCAGCAGCCGAGACAGGGATAACACCGGGGAGCTGTTTTTT. Translation gives CASSRDRDNTGELFF.

There are a few counts of this clonotype. The rearrangement joins TRBV18 to TRBJ2-5; TRBD2 matches 9 bases. The CDR3 is made up of 17 amino acids. Losses at the gene ends were 2 bases for V and 0 bases for J; bases not matched to a gene: 7. Germline CDR1 is KGHSH and CDR2 is LQKENI. The CDR3 coding sequence is TGTGCCAGCTCACCAGTTTCTAGCGGGACCCACCAAGAGACCCAGTACTTC. Its protein product is CASSPVSSGTHQETQYF.

The V and J genes are TRBV6-1 and TRBJ2-1; D is perhaps TRBD1 (6 bases). CDR1 MNHNS and CDR2 SASEGT come from the germline V gene. V was shortened by 6 bases and J by 2 bases, with 17 bases between the two germline ends. This CDR3 contains 16 residues. CDR3 sequence reads: CASRNTGTNPYNEQFF. The CDR3 DNA reads as TGTGCCAGCAGAAACACCGGGACAAATCCCTACAATGAGCAGTTCTTC.

About this clonotype itself: This sequence may be a read error, since a much larger clone differs from it by one base. The rearrangement links TRBV24-1 to TRBJ1-2, with D unresolved. The germline V gene has CDR1 KGHDR and CDR2 SFDVKD. Trimming removed 4 bases at V and 12 bases at J, with 17 bases between. This CDR3 has 13 amino acids. CDR3 sequence (DNA): TGTGCCACCAGTGACCCAGGAGGGCGCGGCAACACCTTC. It codes for CATSDPGGRGNTF.

The chain joins TRBV19 to TRBJ2-7, with 8 bases lining up with TRBD1. V was pared by 2 bases and J by 5 bases, with 14 bases of the junction left unmatched. The germline gives CDR1 LNHDA, CDR2 SQIVND (reference sequence). This CDR3 is built from 17 residues. CDR3 bases: TGTGCCAGTAGTATAAAGGCAACGAGGACAGGGATCGACGAGCAGTACTTC. Its translation: CASSIKATRTGIDEQYF.